Listed below are T cell receptor beta chains from one sample, sequenced in a study of CD8 T cells in Susac syndrome. One entry per CDR3 protein results from TCRdb running MiXCR on the immunoSEQ multiplex PCR reads. Here the sample spans roughly 220,000 distinct CDR3 sequences, about 94% being singletons. The sequenced sample was CD4+ T cells from PBMCs. These receptors all stem from a human donor with Susac syndrome. The CDR3 runs from the conserved cysteine through the conserved F or W. The order of the fields is V gene, clone size, D gene, CDR3 length, J gene, CDR3 DNA, CDR3 protein. D genes are given only for firm matches. The listing skips clone size in some rows; elsewhere it reads once, few, many or a size class.

TRBV5-6	.	TRBD2	14	TRBJ2-5	TGTGCCAGCAGCTTCTCCAGCGGGACGGAGACCCAGTACTTC	CASSFSSGTETQYF
TRBV6-4	.	.	16	TRBJ1-2	TGTGCCAGCAGACCTAACTCACAGTGGGTGGTTCATGGCTACACCTTC	CASRPNSQWVVHGYTF
TRBV6-2/TRBV6-3	.	TRBD1	15	TRBJ2-3	TGTGCCAGCAGTTACGAAGGACAGGGGAGAGATACGCAGTATTTT	CASSYEGQGRDTQYF
TRBV29-1	.	TRBD1	14	TRBJ2-7	TGCAGCGTTGAAGGGACAGGGGCAGGCTACGAGCAGTACTTC	CSVEGTGAGYEQYF
TRBV28	.	.	14	TRBJ1-4	TGTGCCAGCAGTTTCGGGGGCAGGGATGAAAAACTGTTTTTT	CASSFGGRDEKLFF
TRBV15	.	.	17	TRBJ1-6	TGTGCCACCAGCAGAGAGATTCAGCGGGCGACTGTATCACCCCTCCACTTT	CATSREIQRATVSPLHF
TRBV4-3	.	.	16	TRBJ1-1	TGCGCCAGCAGCCAAGAGAGGGCGGCCCCGAGCACTGAAGCTTTCTTT	CASSQERAAPSTEAFF
TRBV12-3/TRBV12-4	.	.	15	TRBJ1-2	TGTGCCAGCAGTTTAAGTCAGGTTGGGAACTATGGCTACACCTTC	CASSLSQVGNYGYTF
TRBV27	.	.	15	TRBJ2-7	TGTGCCAGCAGTACCTTCTTTGGGGGGAATTACGAGCAGTACTTC	CASSTFFGGNYEQYF
TRBV9	.	.	13	TRBJ1-4	TGTGCCAGCAGCGTAGAGACGGAGGAAAAACTGTTTTTT	CASSVETEEKLFF
TRBV5-1	.	TRBD2	15	TRBJ2-5	TGCGCCAGCAGCTTGGTACTAGCGGAAAGGGAGACCCAGTACTTC	CASSLVLAERETQYF
TRBV12-3/TRBV12-4	.	.	13	TRBJ2-3	TGTGCCAGCAGGCGGGACGGCACAGATACGCAGTATTTT	CASRRDGTDTQYF
TRBV29-1	once	.	12	TRBJ2-2	TGCAGCGTCCCCGGGGTAGTAGGGGAGCTGTTTTTT	CSVPGVVGELFF
TRBV24-1	.	.	14	TRBJ2-1	TGTGCCACCAGTGCCTCGGCATATTCAAATGAGCAGTTCTTC	CATSASAYSNEQFF
TRBV7-3	.	TRBD2	15	TRBJ2-1	TGTGCCAGCGGGGCTAGCGGGGGGTCTTACAATGAGCAGTTCTTC	CASGASGGSYNEQFF
TRBV19	.	.	12	TRBJ2-5	TGTGCCAGTCGCAAGGTTGGGGAGACCCAGTACTTC	CASRKVGETQYF
TRBV5-4	.	.	16	TRBJ2-2	TGTGCCAGCAGTCGGACCGGGACTTCGAACACCGGGGAGCTGTTTTTT	CASSRTGTSNTGELFF
TRBV20-1	.	.	13	TRBJ1-2	TGCAGTGGGGCCGATGGGGAGGGTATGGGCTACACCTTC	CSGADGEGMGYTF
TRBV12-3/TRBV12-4	.	.	11	TRBJ1-2	TGTGCCAGCAGTTTAAACGCCCGAAATCTCTTC	CASSLNARNLF
TRBV12-3/TRBV12-4	.	.	13	TRBJ1-5	TGTGCCAGCAGTCTGACAGGCTCCGAGTCCCAGCATTTT	CASSLTGSESQHF
TRBV6-1	.	.	13	TRBJ2-3	TGTGCCAGCAGTGAAGCTCGTCGTGATACGCAGTATTTT	CASSEARRDTQYF
TRBV4-3	.	.	13	TRBJ2-3	TGCGCCAGCAGCCAAGATTGGGGAGATACGCAGTATTTT	CASSQDWGDTQYF
TRBV19	.	TRBD2	15	TRBJ2-1	TGTGCCAGTAGTGCCGGGACTAGCTCCTACAATGAGCAGTTCTTC	CASSAGTSSYNEQFF
TRBV6-2/TRBV6-3	.	.	14	TRBJ2-7	TGTGCCAGCAGTTACGTCGCAGGGTCCAACGAGCAGTACTTC	CASSYVAGSNEQYF
TRBV9	.	.	13	TRBJ2-1	TGTGCCAGCAGCGTAACAAGGGCGGCGGAGCAGTTCTTC	CASSVTRAAEQFF
TRBV15	.	.	15	TRBJ2-3	TGTGCCACCAGCAGGGGAGGGGGAACATCAGATACGCAGTATTTT	CATSRGGGTSDTQYF
TRBV19	.	.	16	TRBJ1-2	TGTGCCAGTAGTATAGATTTGCGTTGGGAAACTTATGGCTACACCTTC	CASSIDLRWETYGYTF
TRBV7-2	once	TRBD2	18	TRBJ2-1	TGTGCCAGCAGCCCGCCTAGCGGGGGCCTTCGCTCCTACAATGAGCAGTTCTTC	CASSPPSGGLRSYNEQFF
TRBV7-8	.	TRBD1	12	TRBJ2-7	TGTGCCAGCAGCAGACAGGGTGGTGAGCAGTACTTC	CASSRQGGEQYF
TRBV15	.	TRBD1	15	TRBJ1-2	TGTGCCACCAGCAGAGATCAGACAGGGAACTATGGCTACACCTTC	CATSRDQTGNYGYTF
TRBV20-1	.	.	15	TRBJ2-5	TGCAGTGCTAGAGACCCGGCGGCAGAGCAAGAGACCCAGTACTTC	CSARDPAAEQETQYF
TRBV5-1	.	TRBD2	16	TRBJ2-1	TGCGCCAGCAGCCCAGCGGGGGGCCGCTCCTACAATGAGCAGTTCTTC	CASSPAGGRSYNEQFF
TRBV7-9	.	.	18	TRBJ2-5	TGTGCCAGCAGCTTCTGGAGCTTGGGCGGGGGCCTGTTAGAGACCCAGTACTTC	CASSFWSLGGGLLETQYF
TRBV27	.	TRBD1	15	TRBJ1-5	TGTGCCAGCAGCCCCACCGGACAGGGGGATCAGCCCCAGCATTTT	CASSPTGQGDQPQHF
TRBV19	.	TRBD1	15	TRBJ1-1	TGTGCCAGTAGTACCCGGACAGGGATGAACACTGAAGCTTTCTTT	CASSTRTGMNTEAFF
TRBV5-1	.	.	15	TRBJ2-5	TGCGCCAGCAGCTTGGATTCAGGGGGAGGAGAGACCCAGTACTTC	CASSLDSGGGETQYF
TRBV7-9	.	.	14	TRBJ1-4	TGTGCCACCACTAGTATGGGGTTCGGCGAAAAACTGTTTTTT	CATTSMGFGEKLFF
TRBV28	.	TRBD2	15	TRBJ2-5	TGTGCCAGCAGCCAGTCTAGCGGGGGGCGAGAGACCCAGTACTTC	CASSQSSGGRETQYF
TRBV29-1	.	.	13	TRBJ2-4	TGCAGCGTCGATCTCCGGGACGGAAACATTCAGTACTTC	CSVDLRDGNIQYF
TRBV4-3	.	.	17	TRBJ2-2	TGCGCCAGCAGCCCGCGACTGAACAGGGCGGACACCGGGGAGCTGTTTTTT	CASSPRLNRADTGELFF
TRBV10-1	.	.	14	TRBJ2-7	TGCGCCAGCAGTGATGGAGGGACCAGGAACGAGCAGTACTTC	CASSDGGTRNEQYF
TRBV5-1	.	.	15	TRBJ1-1	TGCGCCAGCAGCTTGATGTACGGTTGGAACACTGAAGCTTTCTTT	CASSLMYGWNTEAFF
TRBV4-2	.	.	12	TRBJ1-1	TGTGCCAGCAGCCCTGCTTCAGGGGCGGCTTTCTTT	CASSPASGAAFF
TRBV20-1	once	.	11	TRBJ1-2	TGCAGTGCTCCGGGCTGGGATGGCTACACCTTC	CSAPGWDGYTF
TRBV6-2/TRBV6-3	.	.	12	TRBJ2-1	TGTGCCAGCAGTTACGGTAGAGGTGAGCAGTTCTTC	CASSYGRGEQFF
TRBV6-2/TRBV6-3	.	.	15	TRBJ2-7	TGTGCCAGCAGTTACACCGGGGGAGTCTCCTACGAGCAGTACTTC	CASSYTGGVSYEQYF